Following are 24 T cell receptor beta chains from one sample sequenced in a study of shared clonotypes between healthy human individuals. Clones were read by immunoSEQ multiplex PCR, and TCRdb kept only the in-frame ones, dropping some. Of hundreds of thousands of clones in the sample, roughly 96% were seen once. As defined, naive CD8 cells were CD45RO-negative and positively selected for CCR7, with terminally differentiated effector memory CD45RA+ cells excluded. Input material: naive CD8+ T cells sorted from blood. These receptors all come from a woman in her 30s in good health.

The chain uses TRBV4-1 and TRBJ1-4; D is unresolved. This CDR3 region has 15 residues. Germline V CDR1 and CDR2: MGHRA, YSYEKL. Trimming shortened V by 4 bases and J by 4 bases, and 13 bases separated the two germline ends. In DNA, the CDR3 is TGCGCCAGCAGCCCTCGGACGGCCAGTAATGAAAAACTGTTTTTT. It codes for CASSPRTASNEKLFF.

This chain uses TRBV27 with TRBJ1-1; a possible D gene is TRBD1 (5 bases). The CDR3 spans 13 residues. V lost 6 bases to trimming and J lost 6 bases, with 14 bases between them. The germline CDR1 and CDR2 sequences are MNHEY and SMNVEV (reference sequence). The CDR3 region is CASRGGRGAEAFF. As DNA, the CDR3 is TGTGCCAGCAGGGGGGGTCGGGGGGCTGAAGCTTTCTTT.

V usage is TRBV9 and J usage is TRBJ2-1, with no clear D. From germline, CDR1 is SGDLS and CDR2 YYNGEE. The V and J ends lost 5 bases and 7 bases respectively, with 13 bases between them. The length of the CDR3 is 13 residues. CDR3 region: CASRPGLGNEQFF. CDR3 DNA: TGTGCCAGCAGACCGGGCCTAGGTAATGAGCAGTTCTTC.

The genes are TRBV5-1 and TRBJ2-3, with D perhaps assigned TRBD1 or TRBD2 (5 bases each). The CDR3 contains 15 residues. The V and J ends lost 0 bases and 1 base respectively, with 9 bases between them. Germline CDR1 is SGHRS and CDR2 is YFSETQ. This CDR3 reads CASSLDGAGTDTQYF. The CDR3 DNA reads TGCGCCAGCAGCTTGGACGGGGCTGGCACAGATACGCAGTATTTT.

This clone was recorded once. This chain links TRBV21-1 with TRBJ2-7; TRBD2 is the table's D call and was not checked against the DNA. TRBV21-1 is deemed a pseudogene. The CDR3 length is 16 residues. The CDR3 reads CASSKGEGPRRYEQYF. CDR3 bases: TGTGCCAGCAGCAAAGGCGAGGGTCCTCGACGCTACGAGCAGTACTTC.

The chain recombines TRBV9 with TRBJ2-7; D call uncertain. This CDR3 has 15 residues. The V gene lost 0 bases and the J gene lost 2 bases, with 12 bases spanning the gap. CDR1 and CDR2 from the germline V gene are SGDLS and YYNGEE. CDR3: CASSVAIGNPYEQYF. The DNA for the CDR3 is TGTGCCAGCAGCGTAGCTATAGGCAATCCCTACGAGCAGTACTTC.

The chain links TRBV28 to TRBJ1-2; D is unclear. Trimming pared 7 bases from V and 4 bases from J, leaving 13 bases between. Germline-derived CDR1 and CDR2 are MDHEN and SYDVKM. This CDR3 spans 13 amino acids. The CDR3 sequence: CASTTSGGYGYTF. CDR3 sequence (DNA): TGTGCCAGCACCACCTCCGGAGGCTATGGCTACACCTTC.

This sequence joins TRBV2 and TRBJ2-5, with 7 bases identical to TRBD1. Germline CDR1 is SNHLY and CDR2 is FYNNEI. Losses at the gene ends were 1 base for V and 5 bases for J; bases not matched to a gene: 7. This CDR3 region has 15 residues. In nucleotides, the CDR3 is TGTGCCAGCAGTGAAGAGGGGGCTAGTGTTGAGACCCAGTACTTC. It yields the protein CASSEEGASVETQYF.

As regards this clone: The sample has other DNA sequences that encode this CDR3 too. J is TRBJ2-1 and V is TRBV27, with 14 bases aligning to TRBD2. This CDR3 is 15 amino acids long. Germline CDR1 and CDR2: MNHEY and SMNVEV (reference sequence). The ends lost 5 bases at V and 7 bases at J; junction bases unmatched: 4. The CDR3 nucleotides read TGTGCCAGCAGTCCAGGGACTAGCGGGAGTAATGAGCAGTTCTTC. Its protein is CASSPGTSGSNEQFF.

The genes are TRBV25-1 and TRBJ2-7; D not certain. The V gene's germline CDR1 is MGHDK and CDR2 SYGVNS. This CDR3 contains 14 residues. Deletions cut 9 bases from V and 2 bases from J, with 17 bases between. This chain's CDR3 is CARDFRTVAYEQYF. CDR3 nucleotides: TGTGCCAGAGACTTCAGGACGGTAGCCTACGAGCAGTACTTC.

The CDR3 loop reads CASSILAGLTDTQYF. CDR3 nucleotide sequence: TGTGCCAGTAGTATTCTAGCGGGACTTACAGATACGCAGTATTTT. V gene TRBV19 combines with J gene TRBJ2-3; 9 nucleotides line up with TRBD2. V gave up 3 bases and J gave up 3 bases; unmatched junction bases: 4. The CDR3 spans 15 residues. Germline loops: CDR1 LNHDA, CDR2 SQIVND (reference sequence). Drawing the rest from reference TRBV19 and TRBJ2-3, the complete variable domain is DGGITQSPKYLFRKEGQNVTLSCEQNLNHDAMYWYRQDPGQGLRLIYYSQIVNDFQKGDIAEGYSVSREKKESFPLTVTSAQKNPTAFYLCASSILAGLTDTQYFGPGTRLTVL.

This clone has just one count. This chain links TRBV5-1 with TRBJ2-7; the D gene is possibly TRBD2 (5 bases). Germline V gene sequence: CDR1 SGHRS, CDR2 YFSETQ. Trimming cost V 3 bases and J 2 bases, with 15 bases left between them. There are 15 residues in the CDR3. The CDR3 DNA reads TGCGCCAGCAGCTCACTAGATACGACGCCCTACGAGCAGTACTTC. Its translation is CASSSLDTTPYEQYF.

The chain joins TRBV7-9 to TRBJ2-5, with 7 bases fitting TRBD2. This CDR3 spans 18 amino acids. Trimming at V came to 4 bases and at J to 2 bases, leaving 16 bases not matched to a gene. Germline V gene data show CDR1 as SEHNR and CDR2 as FQNEAQ (reference sequence). The CDR3, as DNA: TGTGCCAGCAGCTCAACACCGGGGGACTACAAAAAACAAGAGACCCAGTACTTC. Amino acid sequence: CASSSTPGDYKKQETQYF.

The chain couples TRBV15 to TRBJ2-3; no clear D gene. Germline CDR1 and CDR2: LNHNV and YYDKDF (reference sequence). V gave up 0 bases and J gave up 0 bases, with 4 bases separating them. The CDR3 is made up of 14 amino acids. CDR3 coding DNA: TGTGCCACCAGCAGAGAGGCGAGCACAGATACGCAGTATTTT. It is translated as CATSREASTDTQYF.

This clone was counted once. The J gene is TRBJ2-1, the V gene TRBV14, with D unclear. V gave up 0 bases and J gave up 8 bases, with 5 bases separating them. The CDR3 has 12 residues. The germline V gene has CDR1 SGHDN and CDR2 FVKESK. The CDR3 is CASSQDTDEQFF. CDR3 bases: TGTGCCAGCAGCCAAGATACCGATGAGCAGTTCTTC.

The V call is TRBV27, the J call TRBJ1-1; 7 nucleotides align to TRBD1. CDR3 length: 15 amino acids. Germline V CDR1 and CDR2: MNHEY, SMNVEV (reference sequence). The V gene end was trimmed by 5 bases and the J gene end by 6 bases; junction bases not matched to a gene: 12. This CDR3 is CASSIHRGFAPEAFF. Here the CDR3 DNA reads TGTGCCAGCAGTATCCACAGGGGTTTTGCTCCTGAAGCTTTCTTT.

This rearrangement joins TRBV21-1 to TRBJ2-7; the table assigns TRBD2, which was not confirmed against the DNA. TRBV21-1 is noted as a pseudogene. The CDR3 is 13 residues long. The CDR3 nucleotides are TGTGCCAGCCTCTGCGGGAGTACTTACGAGCAGTACTTC. Translating it yields CASLCGSTYEQYF.

In DNA form, the CDR3 reads TGTGCCAGCAGCTTATCTGGAGGGTACACCATATATTTT. It codes for CASSLSGGYTIYF. The rearrangement uses TRBV11-2 and TRBJ1-3; D is unclear. Per germline, CDR1 SGHAT and CDR2 FQNNGV. The V end was cut by 2 bases, the J end by 8 bases, with 10 bases between. The CDR3 sequence is 13 residues long.

The chain joins TRBV13 to TRBJ2-1; 7 positions match TRBD2. V lost 5 bases and J lost 7; bases outside the gene matches: 14. The V gene's germline CDR1 is PRHDT and CDR2 FYEKMQ (reference sequence). The CDR3 covers 16 residues. The CDR3 sequence is CASSQTKAGARNEQFF. The CDR3 coding sequence is TGTGCCAGCAGCCAGACAAAGGCGGGAGCTAGGAATGAGCAGTTCTTC.

The chain links TRBV5-6 to TRBJ2-7; 8 bases align to TRBD1. The CDR3 has 16 residues. Trimming took 4 bases from V and 3 from J; bases not matched to a gene: 12. Germline V lookup: CDR1 SGHDT, CDR2 YYEEEE. CDR3 sequence (DNA): TGTGCCAGCAGCAACGGAGGGGCAGGGGGCTTCTACGAGCAGTACTTC. Its protein is CASSNGGAGGFYEQYF.

The rearrangement links TRBV5-6 to TRBJ2-2; D is undetermined. V lost 2 bases, J lost 4 bases, and 15 bases lay in between. The CDR3 extends over 16 amino acids. Germline assignment: CDR1 SGHDT and CDR2 YYEEEE. DNA for the CDR3: TGTGCCAGCAGCTTCATTACATTGTGGACCACCGGGGAGCTGTTTTTT. It encodes CASSFITLWTTGELFF.

The chain is built from TRBV14 and TRBJ2-3; D is undetermined. The CDR3 is 15 amino acids. In germline, CDR1 is SGHDN, CDR2 FVKESK. V was clipped by 0 bases and J by 1 base, with 8 bases between them. The CDR3 reads CASSQEGLGTDTQYF. The CDR3 DNA reads TGTGCCAGCAGCCAAGAGGGGTTAGGCACAGATACGCAGTATTTT.

The chain couples TRBV28 to TRBJ2-7; D gene unclear. Trimming cost V 5 bases and J 3 bases, with 5 bases left between them. The length of the CDR3 is 11 residues. The germline V gene encodes CDR1 MDHEN and CDR2 SYDVKM. The CDR3 here is CASSVSYEQYF. CDR3 bases: TGTGCCAGCAGTGTCAGCTACGAGCAGTACTTC.

V is TRBV30 and J is TRBJ2-7, with 12 bases matching TRBD2. The CDR3 consists of 16 residues. CDR1 is GTSNPN, CDR2 SVGIG, per germline (reference sequence). Germline trimming cut 5 bases from V and 3 bases from J; bases unmatched to any gene: 11. This CDR3 is CAWSGTSGPSFYEQYF. DNA for the CDR3: TGTGCCTGGTCCGGGACTAGCGGGCCCTCGTTCTACGAGCAGTACTTC.